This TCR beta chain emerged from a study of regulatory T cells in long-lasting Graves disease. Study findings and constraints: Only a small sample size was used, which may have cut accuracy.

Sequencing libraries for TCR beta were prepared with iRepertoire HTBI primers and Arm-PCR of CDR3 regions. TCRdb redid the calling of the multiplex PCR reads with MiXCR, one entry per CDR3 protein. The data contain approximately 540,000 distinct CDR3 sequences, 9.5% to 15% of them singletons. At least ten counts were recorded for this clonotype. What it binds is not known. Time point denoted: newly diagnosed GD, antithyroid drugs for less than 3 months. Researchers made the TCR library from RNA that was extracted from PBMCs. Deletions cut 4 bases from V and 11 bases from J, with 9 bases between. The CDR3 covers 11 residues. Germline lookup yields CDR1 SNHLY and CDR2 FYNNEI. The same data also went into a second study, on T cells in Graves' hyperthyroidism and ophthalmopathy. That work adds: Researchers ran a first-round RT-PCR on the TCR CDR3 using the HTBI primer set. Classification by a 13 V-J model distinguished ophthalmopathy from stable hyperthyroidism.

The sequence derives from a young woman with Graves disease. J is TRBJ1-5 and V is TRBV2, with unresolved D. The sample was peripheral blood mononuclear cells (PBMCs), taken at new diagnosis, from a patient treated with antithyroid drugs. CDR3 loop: CASSAYVTQHF. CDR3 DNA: TGTGCCAGCAGTGCATACGTGACCCAGCATTTT.